The next 20 T cell receptor beta chains were all read from a single sample in a study of blood T cell repertoires in COVID-19. Repertoires were generated with immunoSEQ multiplex PCR, while TCRdb's copy carries only in-frame clones and drops some. The sample comprises about 230,000 clones, over 75% of which are singletons, and about 16% rests with the top ten. Specimen: PBMCs or T cells enriched from blood (not recorded which). The receptors originated from a man between 18 and 35 years old who had recovered from COVID-19.

This chain links TRBV11-2 with TRBJ2-6, with a tentative D call TRBD1 (5 bases). From germline, CDR1 is SGHAT and CDR2 FQNNGV. This CDR3 has 15 amino acids. The V end was cut by 5 bases, the J end by 2 bases, with 10 bases between. CDR3 protein: CASSPGNPGANVLTF. CDR3 nucleotide sequence: TGTGCCAGCAGCCCAGGGAACCCTGGGGCCAACGTCCTGACTTTC.

The rearrangement joins TRBV7-9 to TRBJ2-1; 10 nucleotides match TRBD2. The CDR3 spans 14 residues. V lost 6 bases to trimming and J lost 8 bases; unmatched junction nucleotides: 7. Looked up from germline, CDR1 is SEHNR and CDR2 is FQNEAQ (reference sequence). The CDR3 spells CASRSSGGAHEQFF. The CDR3 DNA is TGTGCCAGCAGGTCTAGCGGGGGCGCACATGAGCAGTTCTTC.

This rearrangement joins TRBV2 to TRBJ2-7; D is ambiguous. This CDR3 has 14 amino acids. Looked up from germline, CDR1 is SNHLY and CDR2 is FYNNEI. Trimming took off 6 bases at V and 7 bases at J, with 19 bases between the two ends. The chain's CDR3 is CASRGQTISWEQYF. The DNA of the CDR3 is TGTGCCAGCAGAGGCCAGACAATAAGTTGGGAGCAGTACTTC.

V and J are TRBV19 and TRBJ1-2, with 7 bases lining up with TRBD1. V lost 4 bases to trimming and J lost 2 bases; unmatched junction nucleotides: 10. Germline CDR1 is LNHDA and CDR2 is SQIVND (reference sequence). The CDR3 extends over 16 amino acids. The chain's CDR3 is CASSTPRSGGNYGYTF. CDR3 in DNA: TGTGCCAGTAGTACCCCGAGGTCAGGGGGAAACTATGGCTACACCTTC.

This sequence joins TRBV7-2 and TRBJ2-7, with 8 bases identical to TRBD2. The CDR3 length is 17 residues. Germline V gene sequence: CDR1 SGHTA, CDR2 FQGNSA. With V trimmed by 1 base and J by 3 bases, 11 bases remained unmatched. In DNA, the CDR3 is TGTGCCAGCAGCTTAGGCCTTATCTGGCGGGAGGACTACGAGCAGTACTTC. Protein: CASSLGLIWREDYEQYF.

The V and J genes are TRBV5-1 and TRBJ1-1; 7 bases align to TRBD1. CDR3 length: 13 residues. Per the germline V gene, CDR1 is SGHRS and CDR2 is YFSETQ. The J segment lost 10 bases and the V segment lost 0 bases, leaving 6 bases of the junction unmatched. As DNA, the CDR3 is TGCGCCAGCAGCTTGGCTGGGGACAGAGGAGCTTTCTTT. It is translated as CASSLAGDRGAFF. Drawing the rest from reference TRBV5-1 and TRBJ1-1, the complete variable domain is KAGVTQTPRYLIKTRGQQVTLSCSPISGHRSVSWYQQTPGQGLQFLFEYFSETQRNKGNFPGRFSGRQFSNSRSEMNVSTLELGDSALYLCASSLAGDRGAFFGQGTRLTVV.

The chain is built from TRBV6-5 and TRBJ1-5; no reliable D call. Germline V gene lookup returns CDR1 MNHEY and CDR2 SVGAGI. V lost 5 bases and J 4 bases, leaving 12 bases between the germline ends. This CDR3 comprises 14 residues. CDR3 in DNA: TGTGCCAGCAGTCAAACGGGAGGTAATCAGCCCCAGCATTTT. This encodes CASSQTGGNQPQHF.

This clone was seen once. The chain couples TRBV14 to TRBJ1-1; TRBD1 agrees at 8 bases. The germline gives CDR1 SGHDN, CDR2 FVKESK. CDR3 length: 14 amino acids. Trimming cost V 1 base and J 4 bases; bases outside gene matches: 2. The CDR3 bases are TGTGCCAGCAGCCAAGCTACAGGGGGCACTGAAGCTTTCTTT. Translation gives CASSQATGGTEAFF.

This chain uses TRBV28 with TRBJ1-4, with 10 bases lining up with TRBD1. The CDR3 runs to 14 residues. V lost 5 bases and J lost 10; bases outside the gene matches: 7. The V gene's germline CDR1 is MDHEN and CDR2 SYDVKM. The CDR3 region is CASSLTGGVRKLFF. In DNA form, the CDR3 reads TGTGCCAGCAGTCTGACAGGGGGCGTGAGAAAACTGTTTTTT.

The rearrangement links TRBV28 to TRBJ2-1, with 9 bases that match TRBD2. With V trimmed by 4 bases and J by 4 bases, 8 bases remained unmatched. Germline CDR1 is MDHEN and CDR2 is SYDVKM. The CDR3 extends over 16 amino acids. The DNA of the CDR3 is TGTGCCAGCAGTTCCTACTTAGCGGGAGAATACAATGAGCAGTTCTTC. This translates into CASSSYLAGEYNEQFF.

The chain carries TRBV11-3 and TRBJ2-2; 11 bases match TRBD2. Germline V CDR1 and CDR2: SGHNT, YENEEA. The CDR3 contains 17 residues. With 0 bases clipped from V and 5 bases from J, the junction kept 5 bases outside the gene matches. CDR3 nucleotide sequence: TGTGCCAGCAGCTTAGATCGACTAGCGGGAAGGACCGGGGAGCTGTTTTTT. This codes for CASSLDRLAGRTGELFF. Complete variable domain (other parts from reference TRBV11-3 and TRBJ2-2): EAGVVQSPRYKIIEKKQPVAFWCNPISGHNTLYWYLQNLGQGPELLIRYENEEAVDDSQLPKDRFSAERLKGVDSTLKIQPAELGDSAVYLCASSLDRLAGRTGELFFGEGSRLTVL.

The chain joins TRBV4-1 to TRBJ1-1, with D tentatively TRBD1 (5 bases). Trimming left V 1 base short and J 7 bases short, with 10 bases between. This CDR3 region has 13 residues. Germline V gene sequence: CDR1 MGHRA, CDR2 YSYEKL. The CDR3 sequence: CASSQVRGDEAFF. The DNA for the CDR3 is TGCGCCAGCAGCCAAGTCCGGGGGGATGAAGCTTTCTTT.

J is TRBJ2-3 and V is TRBV6-4; 7 nucleotides match TRBD1. The CDR3 has 16 residues. The germline gives CDR1 MRHNA, CDR2 SNTAGT. J was trimmed by 0 bases and V by 6 bases; bases with no gene match: 9. CDR3 amino acids: CASSAYRDSSTDTQYF. The CDR3 coding sequence is TGTGCCAGCAGCGCCTACCGGGACAGCAGCACAGATACGCAGTATTTT.

The genes are TRBV18 and TRBJ1-2; 9 bases fit TRBD1. The CDR3 is made up of 13 amino acids. Germline CDR1 reads KGHSH; CDR2 reads LQKENI. V lost 4 bases and J lost 6; bases outside the gene matches: 3. The chain's CDR3 is CASSQGTGHGYTF. The CDR3 DNA sequence: TGTGCCAGCTCACAAGGGACAGGGCATGGCTACACCTTC.

This clone was found a few times. The CDR3 region is CASSPAAASGNTIYF. CDR3 nucleotide sequence: TGTGCCAGCTCACCAGCGGCAGCCTCTGGAAACACCATATATTTT. The rearrangement joins TRBV18 to TRBJ1-3; D gene uncertain. The CDR3 runs to 15 residues. V was clipped by 2 bases and J by 0 bases, with 8 bases between them. Germline assignment: CDR1 KGHSH and CDR2 LQKENI.

This clone was recorded a few times. CDR3 in amino acids: CASGLVLAGNAYVREQYF. CDR3 DNA sequence: TGTGCTAGTGGTTTGGTACTAGCGGGCAACGCCTATGTACGGGAGCAGTACTTC. The rearrangement links TRBV12-5 to TRBJ2-7; 9 bases match TRBD2. With V trimmed by 0 bases and J by 7 bases, 16 bases remained unmatched. CDR1 and CDR2 (germline): LGHNT, FRNRAP. The CDR3 is 18 residues long.

V is TRBV2 and J is TRBJ1-3; D remains unclear. V was pared by 6 bases and J by 2 bases, with 17 bases between. The CDR3 extends over 16 amino acids. Germline CDR1 reads SNHLY; CDR2 reads FYNNEI. CDR3 in DNA: TGTGCCAGCAGCCCTATGCCGGGGAGGGCTGGAAACACCATATATTTT. It codes for CASSPMPGRAGNTIYF.

V usage is TRBV30 and J usage is TRBJ1-3; 7 bases fit TRBD1. V dropped 0 bases and J dropped 3; count of bases not matched to a gene: 14. The CDR3 spans 18 residues. Germline V gene lookup returns CDR1 GTSNPN and CDR2 SVGIG (reference sequence). CDR3 in amino acids: CAWSVNERGQVGGNTIYF. The DNA of the CDR3 is TGTGCCTGGAGTGTGAACGAAAGGGGGCAAGTAGGTGGAAACACCATATATTTT. The full variable domain, rest sourced from reference TRBV30 and TRBJ1-3, is SQTIHQWPATLVQPVGSPLSLECTVEGTSNPNLYWYRQAAGRGLQLLFYSVGIGQISSEVPQNLSASRPQDRQFILSSKKLLLSDSGFYLCAWSVNERGQVGGNTIYFGEGSWLTVV.

The rearrangement uses TRBV5-6 and TRBJ2-2; the match to TRBD2 covers 12 bases. CDR1 and CDR2 (germline): SGHDT, YYEEEE. Trimming cost V 5 bases and J 5 bases; bases outside gene matches: 1. CDR3 length equals 14 residues. In nucleotides, the CDR3 is TGTGCCAGCAGGACTAGCGGGAGAACCGGGGAGCTGTTTTTT. It yields the protein CASRTSGRTGELFF.

V usage is TRBV5-1 and J usage is TRBJ2-5, with 9 bases fitting TRBD2. Germline trimming cut 0 bases from V and 1 base from J; bases unmatched to any gene: 4. The germline V gene has CDR1 SGHRS and CDR2 YFSETQ. The CDR3 is made up of 16 amino acids. In DNA, the CDR3 is TGCGCCAGCAGCTTGGGCCCAGCGGGGGGCCAAGAGACCCAGTACTTC. As protein: CASSLGPAGGQETQYF.